The sequence of this TCR beta chain was determined in a study of PD-1 blockade in classical Hodgkin lymphoma. Libraries were prepared by immunoSEQ multiplex PCR; TCRdb keeps only in-frame clonotypes and omits some of them. Of fewer than 45,000 clones in the sample, around 80% are singletons; the top ten hold approximately 9.9%. No patient escaped relapse after autologous stem cell transplantation, and brentuximab vedotin exposure varied. Germline values: CDR1 ENHRY, CDR2 SYGVKD. The CDR3 is made up of 14 amino acids. The V end lost 4 bases, the J end lost 8 bases, and 17 bases lay between the germline ends.

V gene TRBV10-3 combines with J gene TRBJ1-2; possibly TRBD1 for D (6 bases). This clonotype was sampled from a human donor with classical Hodgkin lymphoma. The sample was peripheral blood mononuclear cells (PBMCs), taken at baseline. In DNA, the CDR3 is TGTGCCATCAGTGGGCTACAGGGCCGCGGCGGCTACACCTTC. This sequence encodes CAISGLQGRGGYTF.